Below, 14 T cell receptor beta chains from the same sample are listed, as sequenced in a study of shared clonotypes between healthy human individuals. Clones were read by immunoSEQ multiplex PCR, and TCRdb kept only the in-frame ones, dropping some. The sample lists 2.3 million or so clones; over 85% were seen once. The material sequenced was naive CD4+ T cells from PBMCs. Regarding subset: CD45RA+ positively selected. The receptors were sampled from a man aged 18 to 29 in good health. Some clones in this sample may be carry-over from other donors' samples.

The V and J genes are TRBV27 and TRBJ2-7; TRBD1 matches at 9 bases. The J segment lost 5 bases and the V segment lost 7 bases, leaving 9 bases of the junction unmatched. The CDR3 has 14 amino acids. Germline V gives CDR1 MNHEY, CDR2 SMNVEV (reference sequence). CDR3 sequence reads: CASNSGTGSNEQYF. Written as DNA, the CDR3 is TGTGCCAGCAATTCCGGGACAGGGTCGAACGAGCAGTACTTC.

The DNA of the CDR3 is TGTGCCACCAGCAGAGATCGACGGACAGGGTCCTACAATGAGCAGTTCTTC. Protein product: CATSRDRRTGSYNEQFF. J is TRBJ2-1 and V is TRBV15; TRBD1 matches 8 bases. The CDR3 is made up of 17 amino acids. The V segment lost 0 bases and the J segment 1 base; nucleotides outside the gene matches: 5. Germline V lookup: CDR1 LNHNV, CDR2 YYDKDF (reference sequence).

Of note for this clone: Other DNA variants within this sample encode the same CDR3. This chain connects TRBV4-2 to TRBJ1-1; D remains ambiguous. CDR3 length: 14 amino acids. Trimming cost V 0 bases and J 1 base, with 6 bases left between them. Germline CDR1 LGHNA, CDR2 YNFKEQ. Here the CDR3 reads CASSQDGPNTEAFF. The CDR3 coding sequence is TGTGCCAGCAGCCAAGACGGTCCGAACACTGAAGCTTTCTTT.

This clone was detected only once. Here the CDR3 DNA reads TGTGCCAGTAGGGCCCAAGTGGCGGGGGGGAGCTCCTACAATGAGCAGTTCTTC. It is translated as CASRAQVAGGSSYNEQFF. This chain connects TRBV19 to TRBJ2-1; TRBD2 agrees at 9 bases. CDR3 length equals 18 residues. J gave up 0 bases and V 6 bases, and 12 bases lay outside the gene matches. Germline CDR1 is LNHDA and CDR2 is SQIVND (reference sequence).

CDR3 residues: CASGLSGNYEQYF. The DNA of the CDR3 is TGTGCCAGCGGTCTATCGGGCAACTACGAGCAGTACTTC. This chain joins TRBV5-6 and TRBJ2-7; unclear D gene. Trimming stripped 7 bases from V and 3 bases from J, with 14 bases between. Germline CDR1 is SGHDT and CDR2 is YYEEEE. The CDR3 is 13 amino acids.

As to this clone: Other DNA sequences within the sample encode an identical CDR3. The chain employs TRBV7-2 and TRBJ2-5; no definite D call. Trimming took off 0 bases at V and 5 bases at J, with 4 bases between the two ends. The germline gives CDR1 SGHTA, CDR2 FQGNSA. This CDR3 contains 12 residues. The CDR3 protein is CASSLALETQYF. In DNA, the CDR3 is TGTGCCAGCAGCTTAGCTTTGGAGACCCAGTACTTC.

This clone was counted once. The rearrangement uses TRBV5-1 and TRBJ2-5; TRBD1 agrees at 7 bases. The CDR3 contains 14 residues. Trimming at V came to 4 bases and at J to 5 bases, leaving 8 bases not matched to a gene. CDR1 is SGHRS and CDR2 is YFSETQ in the germline V gene. The CDR3 DNA reads TGCGCCAGCAGCCTTATGGACAGGCGGGAGACCCAGTACTTC. It specifies CASSLMDRRETQYF. The full variable domain, completed using reference TRBV5-1 and TRBJ2-5, is KAGVTQTPRYLIKTRGQQVTLSCSPISGHRSVSWYQQTPGQGLQFLFEYFSETQRNKGNFPGRFSGRQFSNSRSEMNVSTLELGDSALYLCASSLMDRRETQYFGPGTRLLVL.

This chain links TRBV7-9 with TRBJ2-5; D might be TRBD2 (6 bases). V was shortened by 2 bases and J by 5 bases, with 15 bases between the two germline ends. There are 15 residues in the CDR3. Germline CDR1 is SEHNR and CDR2 is FQNEAQ (reference sequence). CDR3 residues: CASSLLQGSGETQYF. DNA for the CDR3: TGTGCCAGCAGCTTACTTCAGGGAAGCGGGGAGACCCAGTACTTC.

This chain links TRBV5-6 with TRBJ2-1; 8 bases line up with TRBD2. Germline trimming cut 4 bases from V and 3 bases from J; bases unmatched to any gene: 6. In germline, CDR1 is SGHDT, CDR2 YYEEEE. CDR3 length equals 15 residues. The CDR3 DNA sequence: TGTGCCAGCAGCCCCCTAGCGGGCTTCTACAATGAGCAGTTCTTC. Translating gives CASSPLAGFYNEQFF. Complete variable domain (other parts from reference TRBV5-6 and TRBJ2-1): DAGVTQSPTHLIKTRGQQVTLRCSPKSGHDTVSWYQQALGQGPQFIFQYYEEEERQRGNFPDRFSGHQFPNYSSELNVNALLLGDSALYLCASSPLAGFYNEQFFGPGTRLTVL.

This chain joins TRBV5-3 and TRBJ1-2; 7 nucleotides match TRBD1. TRBV5-3 is noted as an ORF with a role that remains uncertain. The V segment lost 4 bases and the J segment 0 bases; nucleotides outside the gene matches: 9. This CDR3 is 16 amino acids long. The CDR3, as DNA: TGTGCCAGAAGCCTATCCTCCGGGACAGCTAACTATGGCTACACCTTC. This codes for CARSLSSGTANYGYTF.

The chain has TRBV10-3 and TRBJ1-2, with 9 bases matching TRBD1. V lost 0 bases and J lost 8; bases outside the gene matches: 13. Germline V gene lookup returns CDR1 ENHRY and CDR2 SYGVKD. CDR3 size: 17 residues. CDR3 DNA: TGTGCCATCAGTGAGTCGATGGTAACAGGGGGCGCGGGAGGCTACACCTTC. Its translation: CAISESMVTGGAGGYTF.

This sequence joins TRBV15 and TRBJ1-1; no definite D call. Germline V CDR1 and CDR2: LNHNV, YYDKDF (reference sequence). CDR3 length equals 15 residues. V lost 5 bases to trimming and J lost 0 bases, with 13 bases between them. The CDR3 sequence is CATSEGALVNTEAFF. DNA for the CDR3: TGTGCCACCAGCGAGGGAGCCTTGGTGAACACTGAAGCTTTCTTT.

V is TRBV2 and J is TRBJ2-3; weak D call: TRBD1 (6 bases). Per germline, CDR1 SNHLY and CDR2 FYNNEI. The CDR3 consists of 15 residues. The V and J ends lost 5 bases and 0 bases respectively, with 12 bases between them. CDR3 nucleotide sequence: TGTGCCAGCAGTTTACAGGGCCTTAGCACAGATACGCAGTATTTT. Translating it yields CASSLQGLSTDTQYF.

The J gene is TRBJ2-3, the V gene TRBV7-6, with 11 nucleotides matching TRBD2. V trimming: 5 bases; J trimming: 4 bases; junction bases outside the gene matches: 5. CDR1 is SGHVS, CDR2 FNYEAQ, per germline. The CDR3 runs to 15 residues. The DNA for the CDR3 is TGTGCCAGCAGCCAACTAGCGGGAGACTCAGATACGCAGTATTTT. It codes for CASSQLAGDSDTQYF.